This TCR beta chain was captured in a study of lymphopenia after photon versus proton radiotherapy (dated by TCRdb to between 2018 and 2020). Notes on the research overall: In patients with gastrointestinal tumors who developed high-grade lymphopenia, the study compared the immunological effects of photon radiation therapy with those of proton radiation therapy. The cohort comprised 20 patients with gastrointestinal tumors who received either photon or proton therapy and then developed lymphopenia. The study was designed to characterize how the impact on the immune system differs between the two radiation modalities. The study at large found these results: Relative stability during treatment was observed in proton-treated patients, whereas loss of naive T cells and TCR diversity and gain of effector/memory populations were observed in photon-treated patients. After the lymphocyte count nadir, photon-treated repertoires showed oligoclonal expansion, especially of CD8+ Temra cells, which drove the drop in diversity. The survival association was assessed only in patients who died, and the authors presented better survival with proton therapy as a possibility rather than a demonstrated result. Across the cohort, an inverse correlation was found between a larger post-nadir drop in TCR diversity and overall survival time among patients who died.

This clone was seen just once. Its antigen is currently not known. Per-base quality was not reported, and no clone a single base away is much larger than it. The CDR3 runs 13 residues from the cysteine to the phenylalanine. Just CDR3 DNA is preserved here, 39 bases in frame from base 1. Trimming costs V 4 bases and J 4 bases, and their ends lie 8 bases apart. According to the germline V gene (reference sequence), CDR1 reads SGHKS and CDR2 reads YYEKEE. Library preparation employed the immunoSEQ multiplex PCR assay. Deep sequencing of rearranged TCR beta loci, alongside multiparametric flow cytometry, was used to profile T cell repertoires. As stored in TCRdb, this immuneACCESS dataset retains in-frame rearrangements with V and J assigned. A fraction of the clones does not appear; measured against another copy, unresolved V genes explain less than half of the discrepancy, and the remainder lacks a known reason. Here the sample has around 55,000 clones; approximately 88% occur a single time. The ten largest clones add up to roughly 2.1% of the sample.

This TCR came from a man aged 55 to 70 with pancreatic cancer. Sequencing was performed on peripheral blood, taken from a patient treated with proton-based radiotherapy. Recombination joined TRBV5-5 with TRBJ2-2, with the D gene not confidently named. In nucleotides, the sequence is TGTGCCAGCAGCCTGACCCCCACCGGGGAGCTGTTTTTT. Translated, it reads CASSLTPTGELFF. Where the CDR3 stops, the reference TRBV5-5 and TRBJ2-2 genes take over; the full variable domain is DAGVTQSPTHLIKTRGQQVTLRCSPISGHKSVSWYQQVLGQGPQFIFQYYEKEERGRGNFPDRFSARQFPNYSSELNVNALLLGDSALYLCASSLTPTGELFFGEGSRLTVL.